This T cell receptor (beta chain) was recovered during a study of blood T cell repertoires in COVID-19. Looking at the study overall: The United States, Italy and Spain supplied acute and convalescent COVID-19 samples. The cDNA or gDNA used as material had been derived from T cells, B-cell-depleted T cells, or PBMCs.

The germline gives CDR1 SGHRS, CDR2 YFSETQ. V lost 0 bases, J lost 5 bases, and 4 bases stayed unmatched. The CDR3 extends over 15 amino acids. TCRdb keeps only in-frame clones here, not all; method: immunoSEQ multiplex PCR. The data contain 250,000 to 350,000 clones, roughly nine tenths of them seen just once; the ten biggest clones take up 2.2%. The sequencing input was peripheral blood. The chain has TRBV5-1 and TRBJ2-2, with 7 bases identical to TRBD2. The receptor's source is a woman in her forties or fifties who had recovered from COVID-19. As DNA, the CDR3 is TGCGCCAGCAGCTTGGTTCGGGGAGGGACCGGGGAGCTGTTTTTT. Its translation: CASSLVRGGTGELFF.